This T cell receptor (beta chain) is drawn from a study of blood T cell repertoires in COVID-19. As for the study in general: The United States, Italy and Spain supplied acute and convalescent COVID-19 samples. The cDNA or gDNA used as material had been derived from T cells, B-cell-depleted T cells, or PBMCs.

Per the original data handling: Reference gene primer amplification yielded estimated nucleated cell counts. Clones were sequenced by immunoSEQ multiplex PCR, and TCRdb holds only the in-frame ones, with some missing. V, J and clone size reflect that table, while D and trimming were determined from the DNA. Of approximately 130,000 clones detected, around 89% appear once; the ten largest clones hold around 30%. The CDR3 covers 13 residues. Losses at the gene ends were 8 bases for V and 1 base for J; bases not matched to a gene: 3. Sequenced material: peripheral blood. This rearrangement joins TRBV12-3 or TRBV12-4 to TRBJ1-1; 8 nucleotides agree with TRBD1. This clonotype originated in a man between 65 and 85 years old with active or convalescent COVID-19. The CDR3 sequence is CASGQGPNTEAFF. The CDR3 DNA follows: TGTGCCAGCGGACAGGGACCGAACACTGAAGCTTTCTTT.